Listed below are T cell receptor beta chains from one sample, sequenced in a study of T cell responses to AZD1222 COVID-19 vaccine. Assay used: immunoSEQ multiplex PCR; TCRdb lists only in-frame clones, some missing. The data hold about 120,000 clones, with 80% to 90% observed a single time. The specimen comprised peripheral blood, sampled on day 0 of AZD1222 vaccination. The receptors shown here come from an adult in good health. Each CDR3 is given with its conserved first and last residue. Each record gives: V gene, D gene, J gene, clone size, CDR3 DNA, CDR3 protein. A D gene is named only where the DNA matches it firmly. Where a row states a size, it is once, few, many or the class of an expanded clone; other rows omit it.

TRBV5-1	NA	TRBJ2-7	NA	TGCGCCAGCAGCTTGGACTCAAAATACGAGCAGTACTTC	CASSLDSKYEQYF
TRBV6-6	TRBD1	TRBJ1-5	NA	TGTGCCAGCAGCCGAGAGACAGGGGTCGTCAATCAGCCCCAGCATTTT	CASSRETGVVNQPQHF
TRBV6-2/TRBV6-3	NA	TRBJ2-1	few	TGTGCCAGCAGTAGCGACAGTAACAATGAGCAGTTCTTC	CASSSDSNNEQFF
TRBV5-1	NA	TRBJ1-2	NA	TGCGCCAGCAGCTTGTCAGGCACTAACTATGGCTACACCTTC	CASSLSGTNYGYTF
TRBV2	NA	TRBJ2-7	NA	TGTGCCAGCAGTGAAGCGCTTATTCCGGGTTGGGAGCAGTACTTC	CASSEALIPGWEQYF
TRBV4-1	TRBD2	TRBJ2-3	NA	TGCGCCAGCAGCCACCCTCAACTAGCGACGGAACCGTATACGCAGTATTTT	CASSHPQLATEPYTQYF
TRBV30	TRBD1	TRBJ1-5	NA	TGTGCCTGGACCCCAACAGGGGGATATAGCAATCAGCCCCAGCATTTT	CAWTPTGGYSNQPQHF
TRBV6-1	NA	TRBJ2-5	NA	TGTGCCAGCAGTGAACCCCGGGGGCGGGAGACCCAGTACTTC	CASSEPRGRETQYF
TRBV5-1	NA	TRBJ2-7	NA	TGCGCCAGCAGCCAGGACGGGACACTGTACGAGCAGTACTTC	CASSQDGTLYEQYF
TRBV3-1/TRBV3-2	NA	TRBJ2-5	NA	TGTGCCAGCGGAGGGACGGTGGGGGAGACCCAGTACTTC	CASGGTVGETQYF
TRBV6-5	TRBD1	TRBJ2-2	NA	TGTGCCAGCAGTTCATACAGGGGGCTGAACACCGGGGAGCTGTTTTTT	CASSSYRGLNTGELFF
TRBV6-4	NA	TRBJ2-3	NA	TGTGCCAGCAGTGACGGGGGGGCAACAGATACGCAGTATTTT	CASSDGGATDTQYF
TRBV28	NA	TRBJ2-1	NA	TGTGCCAGCAGTCCGACAGTGTTAAATGAGCAGTTCTTC	CASSPTVLNEQFF
TRBV19	TRBD2	TRBJ2-5	NA	TGTGCCAGTAAGCCCCTAGCGGGACAAGAGACCCAGTACTTC	CASKPLAGQETQYF
TRBV12-3/TRBV12-4	NA	TRBJ2-7	NA	TGTGCCAGCAGTTTGGAGGGTGCGTACGAGCAGTACTTC	CASSLEGAYEQYF
TRBV5-6	NA	TRBJ2-3	NA	TGTGCCAGCGGGGATGTTTATACGCAGTATTTT	CASGDVYTQYF
TRBV11-3	TRBD1	TRBJ1-2	NA	TGTGCCAGCAGCGCACGTTGGTCTGGACAGGGGGTTAACTATGGCTACACCTTC	CASSARWSGQGVNYGYTF
TRBV7-2	TRBD2	TRBJ2-3	NA	TGTGCCAGCAGCTTCCACCGGGGGGGCACAGATACGCAGTATTTT	CASSFHRGGTDTQYF
TRBV5-1	NA	TRBJ2-3	NA	TGCGCCAGCAGCCTCATCGTCACAGATACGCAGTATTTT	CASSLIVTDTQYF
TRBV5-5	NA	TRBJ2-1	once	TGTGCCAGCAGCTTGTCCCAGGGCAACAATGAGCAGTTCTTC	CASSLSQGNNEQFF
TRBV30	TRBD1	TRBJ1-3	NA	TGTGCCTGGAGTGAAGCCCCGGGACAGGGAACCATATATTTT	CAWSEAPGQGTIYF
TRBV27	TRBD2	TRBJ2-1	NA	TGTGCCAGCAGGGGGACTAGCGGGGGGAATGAGCAGTTCTTC	CASRGTSGGNEQFF
TRBV29-1	NA	TRBJ1-1	NA	TGCAGCGTTGTCCTGGCAGGAGCAAACACTGAAGCTTTCTTT	CSVVLAGANTEAFF
TRBV7-3	NA	TRBJ2-7	NA	TGTGCCAGCACCTTGGGAGCGGGCTACGAGCAGTACTTC	CASTLGAGYEQYF
TRBV5-1	TRBD1	TRBJ2-1	NA	TGCGCCAGCAGCTATGGACAGGGTTACAATGAGCAGTTCTTC	CASSYGQGYNEQFF
TRBV7-2	NA	TRBJ1-1	NA	TGTGCCAGCAGCCCCAGGACAGCCCTGAACACTGAAGCTTTCTTT	CASSPRTALNTEAFF
TRBV19	NA	TRBJ1-5	few	TGTGCCAGTAGTATTAGGCTTATTGATCGTGGGAGAGAAACAGGGAACAATCAGCCCCAGCATTTT	CASSIRLIDRGRETGNNQPQHF
TRBV4-2	TRBD1	TRBJ1-3	NA	TGTGCCAGCAGCCAGGCGGACAGGGCCTCGGGAAACACCATATATTTT	CASSQADRASGNTIYF
TRBV2	NA	TRBJ1-2	NA	TGTGCCAGCAGGACAGAGGCTAACTATGGCTACACCTTC	CASRTEANYGYTF
TRBV19	NA	TRBJ2-7	NA	TGTGCCAGTAGTCCCACAGGAAACCTGTACGAGCAGTACTTC	CASSPTGNLYEQYF
TRBV4-2	TRBD2	TRBJ2-7	NA	TGTGCCAGCAGCCAAGGTACTAGCGGGGGCATCAACGAGCAGTACTTC	CASSQGTSGGINEQYF
TRBV18	NA	TRBJ1-1	NA	TGTGCCAGCTCACCGACAGAGATGAAGAACACTGAAGCTTTCTTT	CASSPTEMKNTEAFF
TRBV4-2	NA	TRBJ2-7	few	TGTGCCAGCAGCCAAGGGGGGGGCGCGTACGAGCAGTACTTC	CASSQGGGAYEQYF
TRBV3-1/TRBV3-2	TRBD1	TRBJ2-7	NA	TGTGCCAGCAGCACCCGGGACAGGGGCCACGAGCAGTACTTC	CASSTRDRGHEQYF
TRBV15	TRBD2	TRBJ2-7	NA	TGTGCCACCAGCAGAGATTGGGCTAGCGGAGACGAGCAGTACTTC	CATSRDWASGDEQYF
TRBV5-1	NA	TRBJ1-6	NA	TGCGCCAGCAGCGCCCTGCTCGATTCACCCCTCCACTTT	CASSALLDSPLHF
TRBV7-3	TRBD2	TRBJ2-7	NA	TGTGCCAGCAGCTTAATTCCTAGCGGGAGTCACGAGCAGTACTTC	CASSLIPSGSHEQYF
TRBV5-1	NA	TRBJ1-3	once	TGCGCCAGCAGCCCGGCGGGGGAAGGAAACACCATATATTTT	CASSPAGEGNTIYF
TRBV24-1	NA	TRBJ1-4	NA	TGTGCCACCAGTGCCCCTAATGAAAAACTGTTTTTT	CATSAPNEKLFF
TRBV19	NA	TRBJ2-1	NA	TGTGCCAGTAGTTGGTTCGGGCGGAGTCAAGTCAATGAGCAGTTCTTC	CASSWFGRSQVNEQFF
TRBV18	NA	TRBJ1-2	NA	TGTGCCAGCTCACCAAGGGTTGGCTACACCTTC	CASSPRVGYTF
TRBV4-1	NA	TRBJ2-2	NA	TGCGCCAGCAGCCAATACCTGGCGGGGGCCGACGGGGAGCTGTTTTTT	CASSQYLAGADGELFF
TRBV19	TRBD2	TRBJ2-1	once	TGTGCCAGTAGTACCCCCGGGACTAGCGGATACAATGAGCAGTTCTTC	CASSTPGTSGYNEQFF
TRBV30	NA	TRBJ2-7	once	TGTGCCTGGAGTCCCGGGCTAGGGTACGAGCAGTACTTC	CAWSPGLGYEQYF
TRBV7-2	TRBD1	TRBJ2-2	once	TGTGCCAGCAGCTCCTACAGGGGGATCGACACCGGGGAGCTGTTTTTT	CASSSYRGIDTGELFF
TRBV4-1	NA	TRBJ1-5	NA	TGCGCCAGCAGCCAAGAGTCAGGGTTCAATCAGCCCCAGCATTTT	CASSQESGFNQPQHF
TRBV9	NA	TRBJ2-2	NA	TGTGCCAGCAGCCGACGGAACGCGAACACCGGGGAGCTGTTTTTT	CASSRRNANTGELFF
TRBV28	TRBD1	TRBJ1-6	NA	TGTGCCAGCAGCTCCCCCCGGGACAGGGAGTATAATTCACCCCTCCACTTT	CASSSPRDREYNSPLHF